One sample yielded the 6 T cell receptor beta chains listed below, sequenced in a study of shared clonotypes between healthy human individuals. The data were produced by immunoSEQ multiplex PCR, yet TCRdb's version contains in-frame clones alone and is incomplete. The table shows around 530,000 clones, with roughly 79% occurring only once. The sequenced sample consisted of PBMCs. These receptors all stem from a woman aged 35 to 49 in good health. Some clones in this sample may be carry-over from other donors' samples.

CDR3 sequence reads: CASSLGQGNQETQYF. The CDR3 nucleotides are TGCGCCAGCAGCTTGGGACAGGGTAACCAAGAGACCCAGTACTTC. V usage is TRBV5-1 and J usage is TRBJ2-5; 7 bases match TRBD1. CDR3 size: 15 residues. CDR1 is SGHRS and CDR2 is YFSETQ in the germline V gene. V trimming: 0 bases; J trimming: 0 bases; junction bases outside the gene matches: 2.

This rearrangement joins TRBV10-3 to TRBJ1-3, with D possibly matching TRBD1 (6 bases). The germline V gene has CDR1 ENHRY and CDR2 SYGVKD. The CDR3 totals 13 residues. The V and J ends lost 5 bases and 5 bases respectively, with 10 bases between them. The CDR3 region has the DNA TGTGCCATCAGTCGGACAGAGAGAAACACCATATATTTT. Translation: CAISRTERNTIYF.

This clone came up a few times. At one end the junction does not follow the germline gene, possibly because of a read error. V is TRBV27 and J is TRBJ2-7; 7 nucleotides align to TRBD2. The germline V gene has CDR1 MNHEY and CDR2 SMNVEV (reference sequence). This CDR3 region has 16 residues. In DNA, the CDR3 is TGTGCCAGCAGTTTATGGAGGGCTAGCGGCTCCTATGAGCAGTACTTC. This gives the protein CASSLWRASGSYEQYF.

This clone was observed once. The J gene is TRBJ2-2, the V gene TRBV11-2; D perhaps matches TRBD2 (5 bases). Germline CDR1 is SGHAT and CDR2 is FQNNGV. The CDR3 extends over 15 amino acids. V gave up 0 bases and J gave up 7 bases, with 12 bases separating them. CDR3 sequence (DNA): TGTGCCAGCAGCTTAGAGGGGAGATCCGACGGGGAGCTGTTTTTT. This translates into CASSLEGRSDGELFF.

CDR3 nucleotide sequence: TGTGCCTGGAGTATGCTAGCTCTGGGCGAGCAGTACTTC. It encodes CAWSMLALGEQYF. The chain links TRBV30 to TRBJ2-5; D may be TRBD2 (5 bases). The DNA matches TRBJ2-7 better at its end, which makes the J call doubtful. CDR1 GTSNPN and CDR2 SVGIG come from the germline V gene (reference sequence). The CDR3 extends over 13 amino acids.

The rearrangement links TRBV5-4 to TRBJ2-1, with 11 bases identical to TRBD2. The V gene's germline CDR1 is SGHNT and CDR2 YYREEE (reference sequence). The CDR3 extends over 14 amino acids. V gave up 9 bases and J gave up 5 bases; unmatched junction bases: 7. For the CDR3, the DNA is TGTGCCATGGCGAAGGGACTAGCGGACAATGAGCAGTTCTTC. Translating it yields CAMAKGLADNEQFF.